The 27 T cell receptor beta chains given below trace back to one sample, sequenced in a study of identifying expanded T cells in peripheral blood. Measured with immunoSEQ multiplex PCR; TCRdb has only the in-frame clones, and not every one. The sample carries about 130,000 clones, less than 90% recorded once. The sequencing sample was made of blood. All receptors come from a person aged 18-69 years in good health.

A single count supports this clone. The chain carries TRBV5-1 and TRBJ2-3; D is undetermined. V was pared by 1 base and J by 5 bases, with 8 bases between. Germline V gene lookup returns CDR1 SGHRS and CDR2 YFSETQ. The CDR3 is 13 amino acids. This CDR3 reads CASSLNLGDTQYF. CDR3 in DNA: TGCGCCAGCAGCTTGAATTTGGGAGATACGCAGTATTTT.

The chain recombines TRBV5-4 with TRBJ1-6; D is ambiguous. Germline assignment: CDR1 SGHNT and CDR2 YYREEE (reference sequence). Trimming took 0 bases from V and 7 from J, leaving 5 bases between them. This CDR3 is 13 amino acids long. The CDR3: CASSLGRNSPLHF. The DNA of the CDR3 is TGTGCCAGCAGCTTGGGCCGAAATTCACCCCTCCACTTT. The entire variable domain, with the rest obtained from reference TRBV5-4 and TRBJ1-6, is as follows: ETGVTQSPTHLIKTRGQQVTLRCSSQSGHNTVSWYQQALGQGPQFIFQYYREEENGRGNFPPRFSGLQFPNYSSELNVNALELDDSALYLCASSLGRNSPLHFGNGTRLTVT.

This chain uses TRBV7-6 with TRBJ1-4, with D unresolved. Germline CDR1 SGHVS, CDR2 FNYEAQ. V gave up 5 bases and J gave up 4 bases, with 11 bases separating them. The CDR3 spans 14 residues. CDR3 in DNA: TGTGCCAGCAGCCCCAAGAGATTTAATGAAAAACTGTTTTTT. Translation: CASSPKRFNEKLFF.

The chain recombines TRBV10-3 with TRBJ2-3; D might be TRBD2 (5 bases). CDR3 size: 13 residues. The germline CDR1 and CDR2 sequences are ENHRY and SYGVKD. V was clipped by 4 bases and J by 2 bases, with 7 bases between them. The CDR3 DNA reads TGTGCCATCAGTGCAGCGGACACAGATACGCAGTATTTT. As protein: CAISAADTDTQYF.

The chain combines TRBV18 with TRBJ1-1; D uncertain. Trimming cost V 5 bases and J 6 bases, with 10 bases left between them. Germline V CDR1 and CDR2: KGHSH, LQKENI. The CDR3 totals 12 residues. The DNA of the CDR3 is TGTGCCAGCTCAAATACAATAGCTGAAGCTTTCTTT. It encodes CASSNTIAEAFF.

V usage is TRBV9 and J usage is TRBJ2-1, with 9 bases lining up with TRBD2. The V gene end was trimmed by 0 bases and the J gene end by 8 bases; junction bases not matched to a gene: 6. CDR1 and CDR2 from the germline V gene are SGDLS and YYNGEE. The CDR3 sequence is 15 residues long. The CDR3 nucleotides are TGTGCCAGCAGCGTAGGTGGGACTAGCCGCCATGAGCAGTTCTTC. Amino acids: CASSVGGTSRHEQFF.

The J gene is TRBJ1-1, the V gene TRBV2; D uncertain. Germline V CDR1 and CDR2: SNHLY, FYNNEI. The V gene lost 6 bases and the J gene lost 4 bases, with 12 bases spanning the gap. The CDR3 runs 13 residues. CDR3 amino acids: CASSPPKVTEAFF. The CDR3 nucleotides are TGTGCCAGCAGCCCGCCTAAAGTCACTGAAGCTTTCTTT.

The chain has TRBV29-1 and TRBJ1-1; D gene uncertain. CDR3 size: 12 residues. V dropped 3 bases and J dropped 1 base, with 6 bases sitting between them. The V gene's germline CDR1 is SQVTM and CDR2 ANQGSEA. This chain's CDR3 is CSVDSGNTEAFF. CDR3 DNA: TGCAGCGTTGACTCAGGGAACACTGAAGCTTTCTTT.

The V gene is TRBV6-5, the J gene TRBJ2-7; tentatively, D is TRBD2 (7 bases). The CDR3 length is 16 residues. The germline CDR1 and CDR2 sequences are MNHEY and SVGAGI. V lost 0 bases, J lost 3 bases, and 15 bases lay in between. In DNA form, the CDR3 reads TGTGCCAGCAGTTACTCCGCGATAGGGGGGGTCTACGAGCAGTACTTC. Its protein product is CASSYSAIGGVYEQYF.

This clone was detected once. Here the CDR3 reads CASSQRGNEQFF. The CDR3 DNA reads as TGCGCCAGCAGCCAAAGAGGGAATGAGCAGTTCTTC. The V and J genes are TRBV4-1 and TRBJ2-1; possibly TRBD2 for D (5 bases). The CDR3 contains 12 residues. V was shortened by 2 bases and J by 7 bases, with 6 bases between the two germline ends. Germline V gene sequence: CDR1 MGHRA, CDR2 YSYEKL.

J is TRBJ1-1 and V is TRBV11-3; no firm D call. The CDR3 consists of 11 residues. V was trimmed by 1 base and J by 10 bases, leaving 7 bases between them. CDR1 is SGHNT and CDR2 is YENEEA in the germline V gene. The CDR3 sequence is CASSLGLRAFF. DNA for the CDR3: TGTGCCAGCAGCTTAGGCCTTAGAGCTTTCTTT.

The rearrangement joins TRBV5-1 to TRBJ2-2, with 9 positions matching TRBD2. Germline lookup yields CDR1 SGHRS and CDR2 YFSETQ. Trimming took 3 bases from V and 7 from J; bases not matched to a gene: 7. The CDR3 has 15 amino acids. The CDR3 bases are TGCGCCAGCAGCTCCAGCGGGAGGCTGGGCGGGGAGCTGTTTTTT. This translates into CASSSSGRLGGELFF.

The gene calls are TRBV5-1 and TRBJ1-1; D may be TRBD1 (6 bases). V lost 3 bases to trimming and J lost 10 bases, with 16 bases between them. CDR3 size: 13 residues. Germline assignment: CDR1 SGHRS and CDR2 YFSETQ. The CDR3 region has the DNA TGCGCCAGCAGCTCAGCTACAGGGCAGCGAGCTTTCTTT. As protein: CASSSATGQRAFF.

V usage is TRBV6-5 and J usage is TRBJ1-4; D may be TRBD1 (5 bases). Germline lookup yields CDR1 MNHEY and CDR2 SVGAGI. V was clipped by 6 bases and J by 0 bases, with 11 bases between them. The CDR3 consists of 15 residues. For the CDR3, the DNA is TGTGCCAGCAGGGGGGAATATCCAACTAATGAAAAACTGTTTTTT. Its protein product is CASRGEYPTNEKLFF.

This chain connects TRBV7-2 to TRBJ1-2; D ambiguous. The germline V and J ends were trimmed by 5 bases and 9 bases, with 16 bases remaining between them. CDR1 and CDR2 from the germline V gene are SGHTA and FQGNSA. The CDR3 sequence is 13 residues long. The CDR3 region has the DNA TGTGCCAGCAGCCCTTCGGGAGCCAGTAGCTACACCTTC. Protein sequence: CASSPSGASSYTF.

The DNA of the CDR3 is TGTGCCAGCAGCTCGGACGTTAACTATGGCTACACCTTC. This translates into CASSSDVNYGYTF. This rearrangement joins TRBV5-6 to TRBJ1-2; no clear D. Germline CDR1 SGHDT, CDR2 YYEEEE. Trimming left V 3 bases short and J 1 base short, with 7 bases between. The CDR3 is made up of 13 amino acids.

The chain links TRBV19 to TRBJ1-3; possibly TRBD1 for D (5 bases). The CDR3 has 14 amino acids. Deletions cut 4 bases from V and 4 bases from J, with 11 bases between. The germline gives CDR1 LNHDA, CDR2 SQIVND (reference sequence). Here the CDR3 reads CASSTQGTGNTIYF. CDR3 nucleotide sequence: TGTGCCAGTAGTACCCAGGGAACCGGAAACACCATATATTTT.

V usage is TRBV6-6 and J usage is TRBJ1-6, with D tentatively TRBD1 (5 bases). The CDR3 extends over 13 amino acids. The V and J ends lost 5 bases and 9 bases respectively, with 11 bases between them. From germline, CDR1 is MNHNY and CDR2 SVGAGI (reference sequence). Here the CDR3 reads CASSPDSSSPLHF. The CDR3 region has the DNA TGTGCCAGCAGTCCAGACAGTTCTTCACCCCTCCACTTT.

The chain uses TRBV9 and TRBJ1-2; D is undetermined. Germline CDR1 and CDR2: SGDLS and YYNGEE. V lost 5 bases and J lost 8, with 16 bases in between. CDR3 length: 13 amino acids. The CDR3 region is CASSAGRQYGYTF. In DNA form, the CDR3 reads TGTGCCAGCAGTGCTGGGAGGCAGTACGGCTACACCTTC.

The chain combines TRBV12-5 with TRBJ1-5; tentatively, D is TRBD1 (6 bases). The length of the CDR3 is 13 residues. V lost 5 bases to trimming and J lost 7 bases, with 12 bases between them. Germline V gives CDR1 LGHNT, CDR2 FRNRAP. The CDR3 DNA sequence: TGTGCTAGTGGTCAGGGGTTGGGACAGCCCCAGCATTTT. It is translated as CASGQGLGQPQHF.

The CDR3: CASSQVIVSTGELFF. The CDR3 DNA reads TGTGCCAGCAGCCAAGTTATAGTTTCCACCGGGGAGCTGTTTTTT. The chain recombines TRBV4-2 with TRBJ2-2; D not resolved. Germline V gene data show CDR1 as LGHNA and CDR2 as YNFKEQ. V was cut by 1 base and J by 4 bases, with 10 bases left in between. The CDR3 has 15 residues.

The chain has TRBV5-1 and TRBJ2-1, with TRBD2 matching over 14 bases. Trimming removed 4 bases from V and 2 bases from J; junction bases left unmatched: 8. Looked up from germline, CDR1 is SGHRS and CDR2 is YFSETQ. This CDR3 spans 18 amino acids. The CDR3 nucleotides are TGCGCCAGCAGCCCGGGACTAGCGGGGGTTACCGCCTACAATGAGCAGTTCTTC. Amino acids: CASSPGLAGVTAYNEQFF.

V gene TRBV10-3 combines with J gene TRBJ1-6; the D is unclear. The ends were cut back, 10 bases at V and 0 bases at J, with 13 bases in the middle. Germline V gene data show CDR1 as ENHRY and CDR2 as SYGVKD. The length of the CDR3 is 15 residues. CDR3 sequence: CATGDGSSYNSPLHF. The CDR3 nucleotides are TGTGCCACCGGCGACGGGAGCTCCTATAATTCACCCCTCCACTTT.

This clone was found once. The CDR3 coding sequence is TGTGCCAGCAGTGAATTCGGTGGAGGATTGTACCAAGAGACCCAGTACTTC. This sequence encodes CASSEFGGGLYQETQYF. The V and J genes are TRBV25-1 and TRBJ2-5; perhaps TRBD2 as D (5 bases). This CDR3 spans 17 amino acids. Trimming removed 1 base at V and 0 bases at J, with 15 bases between. Per the germline V gene, CDR1 is MGHDK and CDR2 is SYGVNS.

This chain links TRBV4-1 with TRBJ2-1, with 7 bases lining up with TRBD2. This CDR3 comprises 17 residues. V lost 4 bases, J lost 0 bases, and 9 bases stayed unmatched. The germline V gene encodes CDR1 MGHRA and CDR2 YSYEKL. This CDR3 is CASSLSAGRSSYNEQFF. CDR3 nucleotide sequence: TGCGCCAGCAGCCTATCAGCGGGACGGAGCTCCTACAATGAGCAGTTCTTC.

This chain joins TRBV10-3 and TRBJ1-5; D might be TRBD1 (5 bases). V gave up 0 bases and J gave up 2 bases, with 8 bases separating them. Germline V gene data show CDR1 as ENHRY and CDR2 as SYGVKD. This CDR3 is 15 amino acids long. CDR3 in DNA: TGTGCCATCAGTGAGTCCGGAGGGGGCAATCAGCCCCAGCATTTT. The encoded protein is CAISESGGGNQPQHF.

This clone was recorded a few times. The chain has TRBV7-2 and TRBJ1-1; D unresolved. The CDR3 consists of 11 residues. Germline CDR1 reads SGHTA; CDR2 reads FQGNSA. Between the trimmed V and J ends, which lost 7 bases and 10 bases, there was a span of 13 bases. CDR3 sequence: CASTLHNGAFF. The DNA of the CDR3 is TGTGCCAGCACCCTACACAATGGAGCTTTCTTT.